This section outlines one T cell receptor (beta chain) sequence together with its context. No antigen is known for it. J lost 3 bases, V lost 6 bases, and 4 bases had no gene match. Germline V gene sequence: CDR1 SNHLY, CDR2 FYNNEI. This CDR3 is built from 13 residues. The data are from a study of cytomegalovirus exposure and HLA in healthy donors. Study-level points and caveats: When presence/absence was analysed, sequencing depth was taken to be roughly uniform across donors. Most TCR sequences proved rare, with some public TCRs found in many donors.

60 Vbeta and 13 Jbeta primers were used in PCR. Assay used: immunoSEQ multiplex PCR; TCRdb lists only in-frame clones, some missing. Of more than 100,000 clones listed, about 78% are singletons. The V call is TRBV2, the J call TRBJ1-2; 7 bases are shared with TRBD1. The clonotype comes from a woman aged 40 to 55 in good health and CMV-seropositive. The sample comprised PBMCs. The CDR3 sequence is CASRITGDYGYTF. The CDR3 DNA reads as TGTGCCAGCAGGATTACAGGGGACTATGGCTACACCTTC.